The 25 T cell receptor beta chains below were found in one sample sequenced in a study of T cell repertoires in cytomegalovirus infection. MiXCR, run by TCRdb on the reads, gives a single entry per CDR3 protein. The table lists some 97,000 distinct CDR3 sequences, less than 25% of them singletons. What was sequenced was CD8+ T cells from PBMCs. The receptors originated from a human donor in good health (CMV status not recorded). Some clones in this sample may be carry-over from other donors' samples.

This clonotype was recorded a few times. J is TRBJ2-1 and V is TRBV7-9; a weak D match, TRBD2 (6 bases). The CDR3 totals 17 residues. Germline V gene lookup returns CDR1 SEHNR and CDR2 FQNEAQ (reference sequence). Deletions cut 4 bases from V and 0 bases from J, with 16 bases between. CDR3 bases: TGTGCCAGCAGCTCAAACCCTATAGCGGCCTCCTACAATGAGCAGTTCTTC. It yields the protein CASSSNPIAASYNEQFF. Using reference TRBV7-9 and TRBJ2-1 for the parts outside the CDR3, the full variable domain is DTGVSQNPRHKITKRGQNVTFRCDPISEHNRLYWYRQTLGQGPEFLTYFQNEAQLEKSRLLSDRFSAERPKGSFSTLEIQRTEQGDSAMYLCASSSNPIAASYNEQFFGPGTRLTVL.

This clonotype was recorded a few times. The genes are TRBV7-9 and TRBJ1-2; D is unclear. CDR3 length: 14 residues. V lost 3 bases, J lost 1 base, and 9 bases lay in between. Germline V gene lookup returns CDR1 SEHNR and CDR2 FQNEAQ (reference sequence). The CDR3 sequence is CASSFSASNYGYTF. The CDR3 DNA reads as TGTGCCAGCAGCTTCTCTGCTAGTAACTATGGCTACACCTTC. Using reference TRBV7-9 and TRBJ1-2 for the parts outside the CDR3, the full variable domain is DTGVSQNPRHKITKRGQNVTFRCDPISEHNRLYWYRQTLGQGPEFLTYFQNEAQLEKSRLLSDRFSAERPKGSFSTLEIQRTEQGDSAMYLCASSFSASNYGYTFGSGTRLTVV.

The V and J genes are TRBV20-1 and TRBJ2-1, with 12 bases lining up with TRBD2. This CDR3 contains 16 residues. V dropped 7 bases and J dropped 6; count of bases not matched to a gene: 13. The germline V gene encodes CDR1 DFQATT and CDR2 SNEGSKA (reference sequence). The CDR3 spells CSVETSTSGSLNEQFF. The CDR3 DNA reads as TGCAGTGTTGAAACGTCGACTAGCGGGAGCCTCAATGAGCAGTTCTTC.

The J gene is TRBJ1-6, the V gene TRBV28; 9 nucleotides line up with TRBD1. Germline V gene data show CDR1 as MDHEN and CDR2 as SYDVKM. Trimming removed 6 bases from V and 9 bases from J; junction bases left unmatched: 9. The CDR3 spans 15 residues. CDR3 coding DNA: TGTGCCAGCAGACCAACAGGGGGCGGCGTTTCACCCCTCCACTTT. Protein sequence: CASRPTGGGVSPLHF.

This clonotype was seen many times. The V and J genes are TRBV7-8 and TRBJ2-3; TRBD1 agrees at 7 bases. The CDR3 is 13 residues long. Germline V gene sequence: CDR1 SGHVS, CDR2 FQNEAQ. V lost 7 bases and J lost 6; bases outside the gene matches: 7. The CDR3 here is CASTRGQRDTQYF. In DNA, the CDR3 is TGTGCCAGCACGAGGGGACAGCGGGATACGCAGTATTTT.

The chain is built from TRBV6-5 and TRBJ2-1; no definite D call. V lost 3 bases, J lost 0 bases, and 6 bases lay in between. This CDR3 has 14 amino acids. Germline assignment: CDR1 MNHEY and CDR2 SVGAGI. As DNA, the CDR3 is TGTGCCAGCAGTTATCGTAGCTCCTACAATGAGCAGTTCTTC. As protein: CASSYRSSYNEQFF.

This clonotype occurred a few times. This chain joins TRBV4-2 and TRBJ2-2, with 8 bases that match TRBD1. CDR1 is LGHNA, CDR2 YNFKEQ, per germline. The CDR3 is 16 amino acids. V lost 4 bases, J lost 2 bases, and 6 bases stayed unmatched. The CDR3, as DNA: TGTGCCAGCAGCCCTAGGACAGGGAGTAACACCGGGGAGCTGTTTTTT. Translation gives CASSPRTGSNTGELFF.

This clonotype was seen many times. CDR3 amino acids: CASSIPGIHNEQFF. The DNA for the CDR3 is TGCGCCAGCAGCATTCCCGGGATACACAATGAGCAGTTCTTC. The chain carries TRBV5-1 and TRBJ2-1; possible D gene TRBD2, 5 bases. The CDR3 has 14 residues. Germline-derived CDR1 and CDR2 are SGHRS and YFSETQ. Trimming cost V 4 bases and J 5 bases, with 13 bases left between them.

This clonotype was picked up a small number of times. This chain connects TRBV27 to TRBJ2-2; D is perhaps TRBD1 (5 bases). The CDR3 runs 18 residues. From germline, CDR1 is MNHEY and CDR2 SMNVEV (reference sequence). The V end lost 5 bases, the J end lost 0 bases, and 19 bases lay between the germline ends. CDR3 DNA sequence: TGTGCCAGCAGTAGAAAACAGGAGACGTTCGCGAACACCGGGGAGCTGTTTTTT. Its translation: CASSRKQETFANTGELFF.

This clonotype was recorded at least ten times. The junction differs from germline at one of its ends, possibly a read error. The CDR3 here is CASSLMGASTDTQYF. The CDR3 DNA follows: TGTGCTAGCAGCTTAATGGGGGCTAGCACAGATACGCAGTATTTT. The chain has TRBV7-7 and TRBJ2-3, with D perhaps matching TRBD1 (6 bases). From germline, CDR1 is SSHAT and CDR2 FNYEAQ (reference sequence). CDR3 length: 15 amino acids.

This clonotype was detected only a few times. This chain joins TRBV29-1 and TRBJ2-7; TRBD1 matches at 9 bases. The CDR3 contains 14 residues. Germline V gene lookup returns CDR1 SQVTM and CDR2 ANQGSEA. Losses at the gene ends were 1 base for V and 6 bases for J; bases not matched to a gene: 7. The CDR3 reads CSVEVGTGRIEQYF. The CDR3 bases are TGCAGCGTTGAAGTGGGGACAGGGAGAATCGAGCAGTACTTC.

A single count supports this clonotype. The rearrangement uses TRBV27 and TRBJ2-2; D uncertain. CDR3 length: 15 residues. The germline CDR1 and CDR2 sequences are MNHEY and SMNVEV (reference sequence). The germline V and J ends were trimmed by 5 bases and 7 bases, with 17 bases remaining between them. CDR3 region: CASSRLMGFVGELFF. The CDR3 DNA reads TGTGCCAGCAGTCGGCTAATGGGGTTTGTCGGGGAGCTGTTTTTT.

This chain uses TRBV12-3 or TRBV12-4 with TRBJ2-7; 15 positions agree with TRBD2. Trimming at V came to 6 bases and at J to 2 bases, leaving 5 bases not matched to a gene. There are 16 residues in the CDR3. The CDR3 region has the DNA TGTGCCAGCAGGGGGACTAGCGGGAGGTCCGCCTACGAGCAGTACTTC. This sequence encodes CASRGTSGRSAYEQYF.

This clonotype turned up a few times. V and J are TRBV7-8 and TRBJ1-6, with D possibly TRBD1 on 5 matching bases. Germline loops: CDR1 SGHVS, CDR2 FQNEAQ. The CDR3 contains 14 residues. Deletions cut 5 bases from V and 4 bases from J, with 9 bases between. Here the CDR3 DNA reads TGTGCCAGCAGCCCACAGGATTATAATTCACCCCTCCACTTT. This sequence encodes CASSPQDYNSPLHF.

This clonotype was seen a handful of times. V is TRBV7-3 and J is TRBJ2-1; 9 positions match TRBD2. This CDR3 spans 15 amino acids. Germline CDR1 and CDR2: SGHTA and FQGTGA. Trimming at V came to 2 bases and at J to 7 bases, leaving 6 bases not matched to a gene. This CDR3 reads CASSLGSGGENEQFF. The CDR3 region has the DNA TGTGCCAGCAGCTTAGGTAGCGGGGGAGAAAATGAGCAGTTCTTC.

The J gene is TRBJ2-5, the V gene TRBV6-6; possibly TRBD2 for D (5 bases). V shed 0 bases and J shed 3 bases, with 14 bases lying between them. The CDR3 runs to 16 residues. In germline, CDR1 is MNHNY, CDR2 SVGAGI (reference sequence). CDR3 DNA sequence: TGTGCCAGCAGTTACTCGGGGTTCGAGGGAGAAGAGACCCAGTACTTC. Protein: CASSYSGFEGEETQYF.

This clonotype turned up a few times. This chain joins TRBV28 and TRBJ1-5; 7 bases map to TRBD1. Germline CDR1 MDHEN, CDR2 SYDVKM. J was trimmed by 7 bases and V by 6 bases; bases with no gene match: 12. The CDR3 extends over 15 amino acids. The CDR3 DNA is TGTGCCAGCAGACTCAACGACAGGGCTAAACAGCCCCAGCATTTT. Protein sequence: CASRLNDRAKQPQHF. Full variable domain (rest looked up from reference TRBV28 and TRBJ1-5): DVKVTQSSRYLVKRTGEKVFLECVQDMDHENMFWYRQDPGLGLRLIYFSYDVKMKEKGDIPEGYSVSREKKERFSLILESASTNQTSMYLCASRLNDRAKQPQHFGDGTRLSIL.

This clonotype was counted a few times. This chain uses TRBV5-6 with TRBJ1-6; D remains unclear. In germline, CDR1 is SGHDT, CDR2 YYEEEE. The CDR3 has 18 residues. Trimming left V 1 base short and J 0 bases short, with 14 bases between. The CDR3 sequence is CASSLFPLGSSYNSPLHF. DNA of the CDR3: TGTGCCAGCAGCTTGTTCCCCCTTGGGAGCTCCTATAATTCACCCCTCCACTTT.

The rearrangement links TRBV19 to TRBJ2-3; 7 nucleotides match TRBD1. This CDR3 region has 14 residues. In germline, CDR1 is LNHDA, CDR2 SQIVND (reference sequence). V lost 5 bases and J lost 6; bases outside the gene matches: 8. This CDR3 is CASSVNRGADTQYF. DNA for the CDR3: TGTGCCAGTAGTGTCAACAGGGGAGCGGATACGCAGTATTTT.

This clonotype was detected only a few times. V gene TRBV20-1 combines with J gene TRBJ2-6; D unresolved. V was shortened by 8 bases and J by 0 bases, with 2 bases between the two germline ends. The CDR3 length is 11 residues. CDR1 is DFQATT, CDR2 SNEGSKA, per germline (reference sequence). The CDR3 sequence: CSLSGANVLTF. CDR3 nucleotides: TGCAGTCTCTCTGGGGCCAACGTCCTGACTTTC.

This clonotype was recorded a few times. V gene TRBV7-9 combines with J gene TRBJ1-1; D not resolved. The CDR3 totals 11 residues. Trimming took off 5 bases at V and 4 bases at J, with 5 bases between the two ends. CDR1 SEHNR and CDR2 FQNEAQ come from the germline V gene (reference sequence). The CDR3 DNA reads as TGTGCCAGCAGCGGAGTCACTGAAGCTTTCTTT. As protein: CASSGVTEAFF.

This clonotype was recorded a few times. The chain recombines TRBV12-3 or TRBV12-4 with TRBJ1-4; unclear D gene. Trimming took 6 bases from V and 8 from J, leaving 7 bases between them. The CDR3 is made up of 11 amino acids. CDR3 protein: CASSSEEKLFF. Written as DNA, the CDR3 is TGTGCCAGCAGCTCAGAAGAAAAACTGTTTTTT.

This clonotype was seen only once. At one end the junction does not follow the germline gene, possibly because of a read error. The chain has TRBV15 and TRBJ2-7; a possible D gene is TRBD1 (6 bases). CDR1 LNHNV and CDR2 YYDKDF come from the germline V gene (reference sequence). The CDR3 extends over 14 amino acids. CDR3 in DNA: TGTGCCACCAGCGGAGACAGGAGCTCCTACGAGCAGTACTTC. It translates to CATSGDRSSYEQYF.

The chain joins TRBV6-5 to TRBJ2-3, with D hard to call. Looked up from germline, CDR1 is MNHEY and CDR2 is SVGAGI. This CDR3 spans 15 amino acids. V was clipped by 6 bases and J by 2 bases, with 15 bases between them. This CDR3 is CASSPFNGNTDTQYF. The CDR3, as DNA: TGTGCCAGCAGCCCATTTAACGGCAACACAGATACGCAGTATTTT.

The chain couples TRBV19 to TRBJ1-5, with D unclear. CDR3 length: 16 residues. The ends were cut back, 7 bases at V and 0 bases at J, with 16 bases in the middle. Germline CDR1 LNHDA, CDR2 SQIVND (reference sequence). The CDR3 bases are TGTGCCAGTACTCTACAGTGGAAGTATAGCAATCAGCCCCAGCATTTT. Its translation: CASTLQWKYSNQPQHF.